Below are 11 T cell receptor beta chains sequenced from a single sample in a study of T cells expressing NK-cell markers. Following a re-call of the 5' RACE reads, TCRdb has one entry per CDR3 protein and lacks DNA. In total, the table holds approximately 150,000 distinct CDR3 sequences. Sequenced sample: blood T cells: a sorted CD56 or NKG2C T cell subset, CD4+ or CD8+ T cells, or bulk PBMC T cells (not recorded which). The receptor set was obtained from a woman between 18 and 70 years old in good health.

The chain combines TRBV10-3 with TRBJ2-7; the D gene TCRdb calls, TRBD2, cannot be checked with no DNA. The germline V gene has CDR1 ENHRY and CDR2 SYGVKD. This CDR3 is built from 16 residues. CDR3: CAISDSSGGFTYEQYF.

This chain joins TRBV6-6 and TRBJ2-7; the D gene TCRdb calls, TRBD1, cannot be checked with no DNA. This CDR3 contains 13 residues. The germline CDR1 and CDR2 sequences are MNHNY and SVGAGI (reference sequence). The CDR3 spells CASSYDRDYEQYF.

This chain joins TRBV20-1 and TRBJ2-2; TCRdb's D gene call, TRBD2, goes unchecked for lack of DNA. The germline CDR1 and CDR2 sequences are DFQATT and SNEGSKA (reference sequence). This CDR3 region has 16 residues. The CDR3 here is CSARKPGLAYTGELFF.

The CDR3 spells CASSPGGISNQPQHF. This chain connects TRBV28 to TRBJ1-5; TCRdb lists TRBD1, though no DNA is available to test this call. In germline, CDR1 is MDHEN, CDR2 SYDVKM. The CDR3 totals 15 residues.

This rearrangement joins TRBV11-2 to TRBJ2-7. CDR3 length equals 12 residues. CDR1 is SGHAT and CDR2 is FQNNGV in the germline V gene. The CDR3 sequence is CASSLDHGEQYF.

This chain links TRBV6-1 with TRBJ2-2; absent DNA, TCRdb's TRBD2 call cannot be checked. The CDR3 covers 15 residues. The germline CDR1 and CDR2 sequences are MNHNS and SASEGT. CDR3 loop: CASRRLGLGAGELFF.

The chain has TRBV5-4 and TRBJ2-1; absent DNA, TCRdb's TRBD1 call cannot be checked. The CDR3 has 19 amino acids. Germline loops: CDR1 SGHNT, CDR2 YYREEE (reference sequence). CDR3 in amino acids: CASSLSVRRRVSSYNEQFF.

This sequence joins TRBV29-1 and TRBJ2-5. The V gene's germline CDR1 is SQVTM and CDR2 ANQGSEA. The CDR3 is 16 residues long. The CDR3 here is CSVVGTQFLGPETQYF.

The chain is built from TRBV7-2 and TRBJ1-3. The germline V gene has CDR1 SGHTA and CDR2 FQGNSA. The CDR3 extends over 16 amino acids. This CDR3 is CASSLGSLISGNTIYF.

The chain employs TRBV9 and TRBJ2-3. This CDR3 spans 15 amino acids. Looked up from germline, CDR1 is SGDLS and CDR2 is YYNGEE. The CDR3 is CASSVDGTSTDTQYF.

V usage is TRBV3-1 and J usage is TRBJ2-3; TCRdb reports TRBD1, a call that lacks DNA to check it against. This CDR3 spans 16 amino acids. Germline V lookup: CDR1 LGHDT, CDR2 YNNKEL (reference sequence). The CDR3 reads CASVGSRGGYLDTQYF.